This TCR beta chain was recovered during a study of T cell responses to AZD1222 COVID-19 vaccine. Whole-study results and caveats: Most donors were white British and more were female, and clonal diversity was possibly underestimated.

Some clones are missing from TCRdb's copy, which holds only in-frame ones; the method was immunoSEQ multiplex PCR. Counted here are around 63,000 clones, 65% to 90% occurring once; the ten biggest clones make up approximately 18%. In this sample, this clone turned up a few times. Its target is unknown. There are 17 residues in the CDR3. Germline trimming cut 4 bases from V and 5 bases from J; bases unmatched to any gene: 16. Germline assignment: CDR1 SGHAT and CDR2 FQNNGV. This clonotype originated in an adult in good health. Sequences were derived from peripheral blood, sampled on day 0 of AZD1222 vaccination. This sequence joins TRBV11-2 and TRBJ2-7; 8 bases fit TRBD2. The CDR3 nucleotides read TGTGCCAGCAGCTCCAACCGCGGGAGGCGTCTCGTCAACGAGCAGTACTTC. It encodes CASSSNRGRRLVNEQYF.